This T cell receptor beta chain was sequenced in a study of response to subunit inactivated influenza vaccine. V lost 4 bases and J lost 0, with 7 bases in between. CDR1 and CDR2 (germline): SGHRS, YFSETQ. This CDR3 spans 14 amino acids. TCRdb processed the RT-PCR reads anew with MiXCR; each CDR3 protein has one entry. There are more than 450,000 distinct CDR3 sequences in the sample; about 11% occur only once, and approximately 10% lies in the top ten. This clonotype was counted only a few times. The same data also contributed to another study, on T cells expressing NK-cell markers. That source reports: Libraries used 5'RACE template switching adding universal primer site and UMIs. Sorting was restricted to alpha-beta TCR T cells by an anti-gamma-delta TCR antibody in several experiments.

The sample consisted of PBMCs from blood, taken on the day of vaccination. The chain links TRBV5-1 to TRBJ2-2, with D possibly TRBD1 on 6 matching bases. This sequence originates from a man aged 45-60 years who received an inactivated influenza vaccine. The CDR3 DNA is TGCGCCAGCAGCGACAGGACGAACACCGGGGAGCTGTTTTTT. It codes for CASSDRTNTGELFF.